These 16 T cell receptor beta chains share one sample of origin, sequenced in a study of Ad26.COV2.S vaccination and SARS-CoV-2 variants (dated by TCRdb to the early 2020s). Library construction relied on the immunoSEQ multiplex PCR assay. In TCRdb, the immuneACCESS table is reduced to in-frame sequences with V and J assigned. These tables do not hold every clone; where another copy was compared, an unresolved V gene accounts for under half, and the others remain unexplained. Present in this sample are about 390,000 clones, about nine tenths of which were seen just once. 3.5% of the sample comes from the top ten. Explained via the paper, the treatment or condition label denotes: about 20 received Ad26.COV2.S at low or high dose, single or two shots; a few received placebo; per-sample allocation not given. For vaccine and placebo recipients, repertoires were sequenced using samples collected on day 63 after the first injection.

Here the sequenced sample was peripheral blood, taken in a trial of Ad26.COV2.S vaccine versus placebo. These receptors were collected from a person between 18 and 65 years old who received the Ad26.COV2.S COVID-19 vaccine or a placebo.

The chain has TRBV3-1 (or the pseudogene TRBV3-2) and TRBJ1-1; TRBD1 matches at 7 bases. Germline values: CDR1 LGHDT, CDR2 YNNKEL (reference sequence). This CDR3 contains 15 residues. V lost 3 bases, J lost 6 bases, and 10 bases stayed unmatched. The CDR3 bases are TGTGCCAGCAGCCATCACAGGGGAGTTAGGGCTGAAGCTTTCTTT. It is translated as CASSHHRGVRAEAFF.

This clone was recorded only once. CDR3 amino acids: CASSFEGLHNEQFF. CDR3 in DNA: TGTGCCAGCAGCTTCGAGGGACTTCACAATGAGCAGTTCTTC. V usage is TRBV11-2 and J usage is TRBJ2-1; tentatively, D is TRBD2 (6 bases). This CDR3 has 14 amino acids. Germline CDR1 is SGHAT and CDR2 is FQNNGV. With 3 bases removed from V and 5 bases from J, the gap between germline ends came to 11 bases.

The chain couples TRBV5-8 to TRBJ2-5; D is undetermined. CDR3 length: 16 residues. Germline loops: CDR1 SGHTS, CDR2 YDEGEE. Trimming took off 1 base at V and 2 bases at J, with 15 bases between the two ends. The CDR3 DNA reads as TGTGCCAGCAGCTTGAATTTTGGGCAGGCACAAGAGACCCAGTACTTC. Amino acids: CASSLNFGQAQETQYF.

The J gene is TRBJ2-5, the V gene TRBV3-1 (or the pseudogene TRBV3-2), with 15 nucleotides matching TRBD2. CDR1 LGHDT and CDR2 YNNKEL come from the germline V gene (reference sequence). This CDR3 comprises 17 residues. V was clipped by 5 bases and J by 5 bases; unmatched bases: 9. CDR3 nucleotides: TGTGCCAGCAGCTTAAAGGGACTAGCGGGGGGAGGGGAGACCCAGTACTTC. As protein: CASSLKGLAGGGETQYF.

This chain connects TRBV10-3 to TRBJ2-7; a possible D gene is TRBD1 (5 bases). The V end was cut by 6 bases, the J end by 3 bases, with 12 bases between. CDR1 is ENHRY and CDR2 is SYGVKD in the germline V gene. The CDR3 covers 13 residues. CDR3 sequence (DNA): TGTGCCATCAGGGGCTCCGACAGCTACGAGCAGTACTTC. This sequence encodes CAIRGSDSYEQYF.

V is TRBV7-9 and J is TRBJ2-5; D unclear. There are 15 residues in the CDR3. CDR1 and CDR2 (germline): SEHNR, FQNEAQ (reference sequence). Trimming left V 3 bases short and J 3 bases short, with 14 bases between. In DNA, the CDR3 is TGTGCCAGCAGCTTCTCCGGGCCCCCCAAAGAGACCCAGTACTTC. It translates to CASSFSGPPKETQYF.

J is TRBJ1-5 and V is TRBV21-1; the table's D call, TRBD1, was not checked against the DNA. TRBV21-1 is recorded as a pseudogene. The CDR3 consists of 14 residues. The CDR3 reads CAARWDRGDQPQHF. CDR3 coding DNA: TGTGCCGCCCGATGGGACAGAGGCGATCAGCCCCAGCATTTT.

DNA for the CDR3: TGCGCCAGCAGCTTGGTAGGGTCAGAAGCTTTCTTT. Translating gives CASSLVGSEAFF. The chain couples TRBV5-1 to TRBJ1-1; no definite D call. The CDR3 covers 12 residues. Between the trimmed V and J ends, which lost 0 bases and 8 bases, there was a span of 8 bases. Germline V CDR1 and CDR2: SGHRS, YFSETQ.

The chain uses TRBV24-1 and TRBJ2-2; D might be TRBD1 (6 bases). Germline V gene sequence: CDR1 KGHDR, CDR2 SFDVKD. V lost 5 bases and J 0 bases, leaving 15 bases between the germline ends. This CDR3 is built from 17 residues. CDR3 region: CATSAVGNRANTGELFF. CDR3 nucleotide sequence: TGTGCCACCAGTGCGGTGGGGAACAGGGCGAACACCGGGGAGCTGTTTTTT.

The chain uses TRBV25-1 and TRBJ1-1; the D is unclear. Germline V lookup: CDR1 MGHDK, CDR2 SYGVNS. This CDR3 comprises 15 residues. Trimming stripped 2 bases from V and 0 bases from J, with 10 bases between. CDR3 in amino acids: CASSEERVMNTEAFF. DNA of the CDR3: TGTGCCAGCAGTGAAGAGAGGGTCATGAACACTGAAGCTTTCTTT.

This chain links TRBV3-1 (or the pseudogene TRBV3-2) with TRBJ1-1; 7 bases agree with TRBD1. Per the germline V gene, CDR1 is LGHDT and CDR2 is YNNKEL (reference sequence). This CDR3 has 12 residues. The ends lost 3 bases at V and 10 bases at J; junction bases unmatched: 5. The DNA for the CDR3 is TGTGCCAGCAGCCATGTCCGGGACAGAGCTTTCTTT. It translates to CASSHVRDRAFF.

The V call is TRBV7-2, the J call TRBJ1-2; D is unresolved. The ends were cut back, 1 base at V and 4 bases at J, with 13 bases in the middle. The CDR3 sequence is 15 residues long. Germline V lookup: CDR1 SGHTA, CDR2 FQGNSA. CDR3 loop: CASSLDLQSFYGYTF. In DNA form, the CDR3 reads TGTGCCAGCAGCTTAGATCTACAGTCTTTCTATGGCTACACCTTC.

The rearrangement uses TRBV6-5 and TRBJ1-2, with D possibly being TRBD1 (6 bases). The V end was cut by 6 bases, the J end by 3 bases, with 14 bases between. Germline values: CDR1 MNHEY, CDR2 SVGAGI. This CDR3 comprises 14 residues. In DNA form, the CDR3 reads TGTGCCAGCAGCCCCGACAGGACTTACTATGGCTACACCTTC. Encoded protein: CASSPDRTYYGYTF.

As to this clone: At one of its ends the junction is not consistent with the germline gene, which may arise from a read error. CDR3 in amino acids: CATTRQGRDEQYF. CDR3 nucleotides: TGTGCCACCACCAGACAGGGAAGGGACGAGCAGTACTTC. The J gene is TRBJ2-7, the V gene TRBV15; 7 bases fit TRBD1. Germline V gives CDR1 LNHNV, CDR2 YYDKDF (reference sequence). The CDR3 contains 13 residues.

This clone has just one count. V and J are TRBV2 and TRBJ2-7; D is possibly TRBD2 (6 bases). This CDR3 is 15 amino acids long. The V gene's germline CDR1 is SNHLY and CDR2 FYNNEI. V was pared by 6 bases and J by 3 bases, with 18 bases between. As DNA, the CDR3 is TGTGCCAGCAGGGGAGGCCAGCCCGTCGTCTACGAGCAGTACTTC. Its translation is CASRGGQPVVYEQYF.

In this sample, this clone turned up many times. The chain combines TRBV30 with TRBJ1-6; 7 bases are shared with TRBD1. Trimming at V came to 3 bases and at J to 8 bases, leaving 7 bases not matched to a gene. This CDR3 region has 14 residues. CDR1 and CDR2 (germline): GTSNPN, SVGIG (reference sequence). CDR3 coding DNA: TGTGCCTGGAGCCATGACAGGGAGTATTCACCCCTCCACTTT. The encoded protein is CAWSHDREYSPLHF.